The clone carrying this T cell receptor beta chain was seen repeatedly, ten times or more. The data belong to a study of T-cell reconstitution after alpha-beta-depleted transplantation in children. Unique molecular identifiers featured in how the TCRbeta library was prepared. MiXCR, run by TCRdb on the PCR reads, gives a single entry per CDR3 protein. Of hundreds of thousands of distinct CDR3 sequences listed, 9.9% are singletons. This CDR3 is 17 amino acids long. Germline V gene lookup returns CDR1 DFQATT and CDR2 SNEGSKA (reference sequence). Trimming cost V 0 bases and J 7 bases; bases outside gene matches: 15.

The chain is built from TRBV20-1 and TRBJ2-4, with 7 bases lining up with TRBD2. The specimen comprised PBMCs from the stem cell graft donor, sampled from the stem cell graft. This receptor was identified in a human donor who donated a stem cell graft to a child with SCID. The CDR3 DNA sequence: TGCAGTGCTAGAGAGACCTCTGCGGGAGCCCTAGGGAACATTCAGTACTTC. It codes for CSARETSAGALGNIQYF.